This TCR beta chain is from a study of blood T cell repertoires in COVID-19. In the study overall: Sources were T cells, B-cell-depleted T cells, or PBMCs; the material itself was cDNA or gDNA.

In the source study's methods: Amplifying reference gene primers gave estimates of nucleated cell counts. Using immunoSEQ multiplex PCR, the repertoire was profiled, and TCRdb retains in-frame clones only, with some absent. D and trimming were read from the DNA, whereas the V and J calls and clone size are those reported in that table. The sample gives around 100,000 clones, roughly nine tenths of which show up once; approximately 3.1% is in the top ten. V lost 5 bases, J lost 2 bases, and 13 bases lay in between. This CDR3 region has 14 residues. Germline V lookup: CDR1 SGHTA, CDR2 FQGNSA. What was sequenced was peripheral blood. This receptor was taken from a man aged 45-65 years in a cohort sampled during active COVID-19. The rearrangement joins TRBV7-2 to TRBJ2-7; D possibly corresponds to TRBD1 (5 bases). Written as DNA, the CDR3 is TGTGCCAGCAGCCAAAGATCAGGGACCTACGAGCAGTACTTC. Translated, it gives CASSQRSGTYEQYF.